Included here is one T cell receptor beta chain sequence, with context. Antigen: not known. The sample originates from a study of cytomegalovirus exposure and HLA in healthy donors. CDR3 size: 13 residues. V shed 3 bases and J shed 1 base, with 9 bases lying between them. Germline loops: CDR1 GTSNPN, CDR2 SVGIG (reference sequence). Findings of the study overall: The study recorded around 160 TCR beta chains that were cytomegalovirus-associated. Using the classifier, cytomegalovirus status was reportedly diagnosed with high specificity and sensitivity.

Method: immunoSEQ multiplex PCR; TCRdb's copy keeps in-frame clones and lacks some. The sample includes 250,000 to 400,000 clones, 70% to 90% seen only once; the top ten take around 1%. The TCR originated in a man aged 25-40 years in good health and CMV-seronegative. The sequenced sample was PBMCs. The chain joins TRBV30 to TRBJ2-5; TRBD1 is a possible D gene (6 bases). CDR3 sequence reads: CAWRTGTQETQYF. In DNA, the CDR3 is TGTGCCTGGAGAACAGGGACCCAAGAGACCCAGTACTTC.